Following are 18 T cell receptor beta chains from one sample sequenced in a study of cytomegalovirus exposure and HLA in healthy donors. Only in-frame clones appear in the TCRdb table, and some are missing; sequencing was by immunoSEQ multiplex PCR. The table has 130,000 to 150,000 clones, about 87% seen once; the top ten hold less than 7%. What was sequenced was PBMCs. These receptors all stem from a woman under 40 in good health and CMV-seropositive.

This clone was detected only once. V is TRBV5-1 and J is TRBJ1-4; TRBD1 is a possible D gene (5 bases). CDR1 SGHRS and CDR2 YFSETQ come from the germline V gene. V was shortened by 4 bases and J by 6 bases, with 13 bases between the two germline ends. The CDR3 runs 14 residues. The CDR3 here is CASSLGGDYEKLFF. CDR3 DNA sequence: TGCGCCAGCAGCCTGGGTGGGGACTATGAAAAACTGTTTTTT.

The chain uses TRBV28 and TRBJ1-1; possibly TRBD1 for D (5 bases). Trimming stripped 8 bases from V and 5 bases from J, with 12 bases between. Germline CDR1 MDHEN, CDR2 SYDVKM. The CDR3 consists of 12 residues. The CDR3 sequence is CASGEGRTEAFF. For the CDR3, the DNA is TGTGCCAGCGGAGAGGGGAGGACTGAAGCTTTCTTT.

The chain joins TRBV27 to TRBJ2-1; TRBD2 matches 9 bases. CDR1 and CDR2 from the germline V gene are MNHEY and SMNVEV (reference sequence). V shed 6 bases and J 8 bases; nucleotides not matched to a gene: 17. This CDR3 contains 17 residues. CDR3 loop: CASSSPVSSGSTDEQFF. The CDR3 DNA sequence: TGTGCCAGCAGCTCCCCGGTTAGTAGCGGGAGTACAGATGAGCAGTTCTTC.

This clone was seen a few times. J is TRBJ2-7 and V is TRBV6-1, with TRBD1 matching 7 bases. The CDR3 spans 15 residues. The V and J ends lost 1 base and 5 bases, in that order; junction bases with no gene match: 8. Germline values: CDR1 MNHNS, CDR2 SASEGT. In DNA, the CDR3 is TGTGCCAGCAGTGAAGTAGGGGGCGCGTCCCACGAGCAGTACTTC. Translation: CASSEVGGASHEQYF.

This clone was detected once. The CDR3 nucleotides read TGCGCCAGCAGCCAAGGGACAGGGGTTCGTAGTGAAAAACTGTTTTTT. Its protein is CASSQGTGVRSEKLFF. The chain couples TRBV4-1 to TRBJ1-4; 9 nucleotides match TRBD1. Germline V gene data show CDR1 as MGHRA and CDR2 as YSYEKL. The CDR3 has 16 amino acids. V shed 1 base, J shed 7 bases, and the junction held 7 bases outside the gene matches.

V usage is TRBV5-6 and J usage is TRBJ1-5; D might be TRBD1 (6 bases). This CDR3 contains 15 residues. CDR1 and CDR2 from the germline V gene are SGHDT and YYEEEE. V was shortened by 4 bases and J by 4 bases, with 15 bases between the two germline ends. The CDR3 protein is CASSKLDSLNQPQHF. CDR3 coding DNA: TGTGCCAGCAGCAAATTGGACAGCCTAAATCAGCCCCAGCATTTT.

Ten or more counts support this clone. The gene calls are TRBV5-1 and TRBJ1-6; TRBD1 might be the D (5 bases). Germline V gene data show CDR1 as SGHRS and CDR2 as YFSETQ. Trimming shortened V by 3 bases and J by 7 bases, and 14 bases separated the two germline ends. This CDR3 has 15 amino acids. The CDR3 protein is CASSSGHEGNSPLHF. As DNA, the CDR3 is TGCGCCAGCAGCTCTGGACATGAAGGAAATTCACCCCTCCACTTT.

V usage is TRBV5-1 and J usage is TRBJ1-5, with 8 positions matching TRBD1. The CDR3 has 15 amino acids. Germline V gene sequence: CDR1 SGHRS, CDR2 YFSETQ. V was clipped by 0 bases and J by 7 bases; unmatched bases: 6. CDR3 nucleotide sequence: TGCGCCAGCAGCTTGGCGGGACAGGATCAACAGCCCCAGCATTTT. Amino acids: CASSLAGQDQQPQHF.

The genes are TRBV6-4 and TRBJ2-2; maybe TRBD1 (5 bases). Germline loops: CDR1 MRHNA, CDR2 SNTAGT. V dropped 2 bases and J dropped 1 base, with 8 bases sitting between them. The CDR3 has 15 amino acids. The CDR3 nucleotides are TGTGCCAGCAGTGACGGACAAGGGAACACCGGGGAGCTGTTTTTT. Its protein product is CASSDGQGNTGELFF.

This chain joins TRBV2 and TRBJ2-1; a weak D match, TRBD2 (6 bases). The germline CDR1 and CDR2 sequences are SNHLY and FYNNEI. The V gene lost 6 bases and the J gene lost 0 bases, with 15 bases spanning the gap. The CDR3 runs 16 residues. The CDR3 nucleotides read TGTGCCAGCAGCCAAAGGACTACTAGCTCCTACAATGAGCAGTTCTTC. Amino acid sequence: CASSQRTTSSYNEQFF.

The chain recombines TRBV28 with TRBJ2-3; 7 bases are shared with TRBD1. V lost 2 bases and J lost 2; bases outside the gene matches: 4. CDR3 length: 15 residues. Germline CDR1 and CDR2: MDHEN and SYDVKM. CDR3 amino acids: CASSLSGQVTDTQYF. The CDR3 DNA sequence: TGTGCCAGCAGTTTAAGTGGACAGGTCACAGATACGCAGTATTTT.

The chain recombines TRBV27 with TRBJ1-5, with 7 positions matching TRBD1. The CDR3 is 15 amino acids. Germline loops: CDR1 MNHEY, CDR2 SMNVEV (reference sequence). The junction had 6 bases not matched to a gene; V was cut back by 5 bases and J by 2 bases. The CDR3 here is CASSDRVGGNQPQHF. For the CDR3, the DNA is TGTGCCAGCAGTGACAGGGTAGGCGGCAATCAGCCCCAGCATTTT.

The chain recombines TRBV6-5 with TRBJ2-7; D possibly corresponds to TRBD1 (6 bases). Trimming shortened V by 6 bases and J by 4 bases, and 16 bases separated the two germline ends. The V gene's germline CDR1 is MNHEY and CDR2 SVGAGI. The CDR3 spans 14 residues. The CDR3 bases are TGTGCCAGCAGGAGTACCGGGACAAGTTACGAGCAGTACTTC. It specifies CASRSTGTSYEQYF.

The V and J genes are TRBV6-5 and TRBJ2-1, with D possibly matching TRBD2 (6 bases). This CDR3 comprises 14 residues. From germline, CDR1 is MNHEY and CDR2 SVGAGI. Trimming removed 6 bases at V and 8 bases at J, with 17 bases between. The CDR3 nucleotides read TGTGCCAGCAGGCGGGAAGAGTCTCGCCATGAGCAGTTCTTC. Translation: CASRREESRHEQFF.

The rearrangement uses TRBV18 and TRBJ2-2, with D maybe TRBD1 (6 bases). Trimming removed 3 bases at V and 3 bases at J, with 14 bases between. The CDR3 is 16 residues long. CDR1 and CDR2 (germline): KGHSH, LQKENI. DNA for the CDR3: TGTGCCAGCTCACCCCGGCGTGGGGGCGACACCGGGGAGCTGTTTTTT. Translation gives CASSPRRGGDTGELFF. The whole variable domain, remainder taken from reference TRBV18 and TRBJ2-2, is NAGVMQNPRHLVRRRGQEARLRCSPMKGHSHVYWYRQLPEEGLKFMVYLQKENIIDESGMPKERFSAEFPKEGPSILRIQQVVRGDSAAYFCASSPRRGGDTGELFFGEGSRLTVL.

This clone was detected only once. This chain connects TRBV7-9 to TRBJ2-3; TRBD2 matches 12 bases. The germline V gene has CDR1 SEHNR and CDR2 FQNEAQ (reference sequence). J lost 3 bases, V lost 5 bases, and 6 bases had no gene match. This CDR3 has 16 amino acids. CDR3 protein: CASSTRTSGETDTQYF. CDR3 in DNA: TGTGCCAGCAGCACCCGGACTAGCGGGGAGACAGATACGCAGTATTTT.

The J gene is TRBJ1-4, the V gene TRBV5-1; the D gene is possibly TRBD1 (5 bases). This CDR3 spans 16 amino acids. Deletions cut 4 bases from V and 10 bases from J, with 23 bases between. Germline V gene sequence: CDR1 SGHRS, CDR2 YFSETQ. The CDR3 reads CASSRQQGARWGKLFF. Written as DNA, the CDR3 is TGCGCCAGCAGCCGCCAGCAGGGCGCCCGATGGGGAAAACTGTTTTTT.

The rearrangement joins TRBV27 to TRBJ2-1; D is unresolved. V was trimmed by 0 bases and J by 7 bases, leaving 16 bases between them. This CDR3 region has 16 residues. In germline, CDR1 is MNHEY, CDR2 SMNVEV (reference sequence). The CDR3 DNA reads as TGTGCCAGCAGTTTATCCACGGGTCCGGGTATGAATGAGCAGTTCTTC. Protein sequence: CASSLSTGPGMNEQFF.